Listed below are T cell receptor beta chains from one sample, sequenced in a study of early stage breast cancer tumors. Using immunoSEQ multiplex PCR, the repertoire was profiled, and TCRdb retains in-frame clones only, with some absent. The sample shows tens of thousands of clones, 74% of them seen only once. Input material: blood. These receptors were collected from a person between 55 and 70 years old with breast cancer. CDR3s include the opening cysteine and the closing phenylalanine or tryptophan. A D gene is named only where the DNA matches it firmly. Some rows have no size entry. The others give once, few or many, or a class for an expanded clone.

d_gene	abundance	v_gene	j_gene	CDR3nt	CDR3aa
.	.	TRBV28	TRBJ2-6	TGTGCCAGCAGTTTATATGGCTCTGGGGCCAACGTCCTGACTTTC	CASSLYGSGANVLTF
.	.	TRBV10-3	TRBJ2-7	TGTGCCATCAGTGAGTTGGGCATCTCCTACGAGCAGTACTTC	CAISELGISYEQYF
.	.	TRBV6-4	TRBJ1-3	TGTGCCAGCAGTCCCTCTCATGGAAACACCATATATTTT	CASSPSHGNTIYF
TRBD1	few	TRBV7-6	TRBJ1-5	TGTGCCAGCAGCCAAGGGGTTAGGACAGGGGGCCAGCCCCAGCATTTT	CASSQGVRTGGQPQHF
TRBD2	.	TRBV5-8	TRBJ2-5	TGTGCCAGCAGCGGGGGACTAGCCGGCGAGACCCAGTACTTC	CASSGGLAGETQYF
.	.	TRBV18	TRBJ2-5	TGTGCCAGCTCACGAAACGCGGGAGAGACCCAGTACTTC	CASSRNAGETQYF
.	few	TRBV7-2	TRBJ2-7	TGTGCCAGCAGCATCCGCTTCTCCTATGGAGGTGAGCAGTACTTC	CASSIRFSYGGEQYF
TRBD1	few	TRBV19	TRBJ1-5	TGTGCCAGTCTTGGGACAGGGTGGGGAAATCAGCCCCAGCATTTT	CASLGTGWGNQPQHF
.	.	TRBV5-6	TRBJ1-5	TGTGCCAGCAGCTTGTTAGGGAGGCGGGGTGGCCAGCCCCAGCATTTT	CASSLLGRRGGQPQHF
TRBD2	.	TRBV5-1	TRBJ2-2	TGCGCCAGCAGCGGCGAAGAGACTAGCGGGAGAGGGGAGCTGTTTTTT	CASSGEETSGRGELFF
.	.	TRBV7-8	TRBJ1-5	TGTGCCAGCAGCCCCACAGGCTTGAATAGCAATCAGCCCCAGCATTTT	CASSPTGLNSNQPQHF
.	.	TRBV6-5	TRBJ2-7	TGTGCCAGCAGTTACTCGGGGCGACAGTTATCCTACGAGCAGTACTTC	CASSYSGRQLSYEQYF
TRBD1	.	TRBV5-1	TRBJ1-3	TGCGCCAGAGAGGGGTCCGGGGACAGGAATCTCTCTGGAAACACCATATATTTT	CAREGSGDRNLSGNTIYF
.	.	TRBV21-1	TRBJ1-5	TGTGCCAGCAGCAAAAGAAATCGGGGCTGCCTTAGCAATCAGCCCCAGCATTTT	CASSKRNRGCLSNQPQHF
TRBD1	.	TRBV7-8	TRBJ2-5	TGTGCCAGCAGCCGGACAGGGGCCCAAGAGACCCAGTACTTC	CASSRTGAQETQYF
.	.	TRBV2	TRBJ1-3	TGTGCCAGCAGTCCCGACGGTGCTAGCTCTGGAAACACCATATATTTT	CASSPDGASSGNTIYF
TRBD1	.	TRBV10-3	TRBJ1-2	TGTGCCATCAGTGAGTCAGGTATTAAGACAGGGAACTATGGCTACACCTTC	CAISESGIKTGNYGYTF
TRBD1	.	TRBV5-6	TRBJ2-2	TGTGCCAGCAGCTTCACAGGGGGCCGGGCCGGGGAGCTGTTTTTT	CASSFTGGRAGELFF
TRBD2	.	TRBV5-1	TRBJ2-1	TGCGCCAGCAGCTCAGGACTAGCGGGGGGATTAAATGAGCAGTTCTTC	CASSSGLAGGLNEQFF
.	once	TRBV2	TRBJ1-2	TGTGCCAGCAGTGAGACGGTTCGTAACTATGGCTACACCTTC	CASSETVRNYGYTF
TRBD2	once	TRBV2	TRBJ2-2	TGTGCCAGCAATGCGGGGGGTCAATCACGGGGAACCGGGGAGCTGTTTTTT	CASNAGGQSRGTGELFF
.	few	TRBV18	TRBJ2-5	TGTGCCAGCTCACCACCCTATCTACAAGAGACCCAGTACTTC	CASSPPYLQETQYF
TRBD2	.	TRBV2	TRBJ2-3	TGTGCCAGCAGTACACAGACTAGCGGGAGGGCCACAGATACGCAGTATTTT	CASSTQTSGRATDTQYF
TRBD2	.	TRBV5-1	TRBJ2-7	TGCGCCAGCAGCTTCACGGGAGGGGAGGAGCAGTACTTC	CASSFTGGEEQYF
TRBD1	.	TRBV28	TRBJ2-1	TGTGCCAGCAGTTTCCCGACAGGGGGCAAAGGACTAGCAGATAGCTCCTACAATGAGCAGTTCTTC	CASSFPTGGKGLADSSYNEQFF
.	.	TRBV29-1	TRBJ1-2	TGCAGCGTTCGTGACTATGGCTACACCTTC	CSVRDYGYTF
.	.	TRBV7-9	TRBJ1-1	TGTGCCAGCAGCTTACCGGAGGAAGCTTTCTTT	CASSLPEEAFF
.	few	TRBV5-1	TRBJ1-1	TGCGCCAGCAGCTCTTACAGCCTTTCTAACACTGAAGCTTTCTTT	CASSSYSLSNTEAFF
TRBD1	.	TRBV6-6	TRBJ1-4	TGTGCCAGCAGCCGACCGGGACAGGTGGAGGAAAAACTGTTTTTT	CASSRPGQVEEKLFF
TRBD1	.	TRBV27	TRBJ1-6	TGTGCCAGCAGTAACCGGGACAGGGACTCCTATAATTCACCCCTCCACTTT	CASSNRDRDSYNSPLHF
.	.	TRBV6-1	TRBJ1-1	TGTGCCAGCAGGCCCGAATTGGGGGCCGGCACTGAAGCTTTCTTT	CASRPELGAGTEAFF
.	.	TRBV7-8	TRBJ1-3	TGTGCCAGCAGCTTACCCCGAAACACCATATATTTT	CASSLPRNTIYF
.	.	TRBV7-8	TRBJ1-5	TGTGCCAGCAGCTTAGCATTCAGGGTTGGCCAGCCCCAGCATTTT	CASSLAFRVGQPQHF
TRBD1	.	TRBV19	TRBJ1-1	TGTGCCAGTAGTCTCACGGGACAGGGCGGAACTGAAGCTTTCTTT	CASSLTGQGGTEAFF
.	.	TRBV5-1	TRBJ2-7	TGCGCCAGCAGCTTGGGACTACCTTACTACGAGCAGTACTTC	CASSLGLPYYEQYF
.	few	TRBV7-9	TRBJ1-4	TGTGCCAGCAGCCCTGTCGGGAGGACTGCAACTAATGAAAAACTGTTTTTT	CASSPVGRTATNEKLFF
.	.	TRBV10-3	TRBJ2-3	TGTGCCACCAGTGGTAACAGGGAGGCAGATACGCAGTATTTT	CATSGNREADTQYF
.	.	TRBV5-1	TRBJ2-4	TGCGCCAGCAGCCATAACCTAGCCAAAAACATTCAGTACTTC	CASSHNLAKNIQYF
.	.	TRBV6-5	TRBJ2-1	TGTGCCAGCAGCTACGACATTGACGTATCCTACAATGAGCAGTTCTTC	CASSYDIDVSYNEQFF
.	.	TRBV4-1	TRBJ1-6	TGCGCCAGCAGCCCTATAGGGGGGGGAACACCCCTCCACTTT	CASSPIGGGTPLHF
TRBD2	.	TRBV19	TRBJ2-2	TGTGCCAGCCTAGCCTTCAAGGGAGGGTCGGTCACCGGGGAGCTGTTTTTT	CASLAFKGGSVTGELFF
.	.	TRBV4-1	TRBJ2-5	TGCGCCAGCGCCAAGCCAGGTCAAGAGACCCAGTACTTC	CASAKPGQETQYF
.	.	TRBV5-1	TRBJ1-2	TGCGCCAGCAGCTTAGGCCTAGGGAACAGGGAGTTCGGCTATGGCTACACCTTC	CASSLGLGNREFGYGYTF
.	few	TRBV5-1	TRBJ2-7	TGCGCCAGCAGCCTGGGTCGACAGACCTACGAGCAGTACTTC	CASSLGRQTYEQYF
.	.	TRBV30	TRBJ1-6	TGTGCCTGGAGTTTCCAAGGAAATTCACCCCTCCACTTT	CAWSFQGNSPLHF
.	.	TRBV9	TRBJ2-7	TGTGCCAGCAGCCAAGTTTTGAGCTACCGAAACTACGAGCAGTACTTC	CASSQVLSYRNYEQYF
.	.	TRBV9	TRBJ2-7	TGTGCCAGCAGCACCTGGGACACCCCCTACGAGCAGTACTTC	CASSTWDTPYEQYF
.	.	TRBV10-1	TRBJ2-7	TGCGCCAGTAACTCCTTGACTCCCCGGGAGTCCTACGAGCAGTACTTC	CASNSLTPRESYEQYF
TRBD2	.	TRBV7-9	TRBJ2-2	TGTGCCAGCAGCTCTAGCGGGAGTAACACCGGGGAGCTGTTTTTT	CASSSSGSNTGELFF
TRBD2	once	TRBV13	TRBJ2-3	TGTGCCAGCAGCTTACTCTCGGGACTAGCGGGGGCCAGTAGCACAGATACGCAGTATTTT	CASSLLSGLAGASSTDTQYF
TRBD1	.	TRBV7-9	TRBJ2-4	TGTGCCAGCAGCTTATCGGACAGGGTGCGAGCCAAAAACATTCAGTACTTC	CASSLSDRVRAKNIQYF
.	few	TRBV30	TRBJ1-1	TGTGCCTGGAGGAACAGAGCGGGCACTGAAGCTTTCTTT	CAWRNRAGTEAFF